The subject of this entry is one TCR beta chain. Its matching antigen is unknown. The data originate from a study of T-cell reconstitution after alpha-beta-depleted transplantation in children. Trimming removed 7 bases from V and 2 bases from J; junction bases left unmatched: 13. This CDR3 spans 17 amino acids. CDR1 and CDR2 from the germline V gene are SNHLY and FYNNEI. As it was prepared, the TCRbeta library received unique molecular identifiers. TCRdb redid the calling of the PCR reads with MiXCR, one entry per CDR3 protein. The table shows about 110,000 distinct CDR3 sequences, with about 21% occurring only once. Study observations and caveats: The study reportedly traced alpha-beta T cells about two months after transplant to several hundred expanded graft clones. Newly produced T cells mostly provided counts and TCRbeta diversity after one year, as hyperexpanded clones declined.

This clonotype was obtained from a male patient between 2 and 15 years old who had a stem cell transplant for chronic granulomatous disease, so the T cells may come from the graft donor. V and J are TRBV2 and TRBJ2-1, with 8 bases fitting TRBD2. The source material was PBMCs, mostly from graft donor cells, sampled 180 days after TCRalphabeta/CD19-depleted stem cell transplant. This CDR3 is CASTRPSGQGPYNEQFF. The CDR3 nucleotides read TGTGCCAGCACGAGACCTAGCGGGCAAGGACCCTACAATGAGCAGTTCTTC.